The next 25 T cell receptor beta chains were all read from a single sample in a study of vaccination and CD4 T cells after COVID-19. Researchers used the Oncomine TCR Beta short-read assay to sequence DNA from cultured CD4+ T cells. TCRdb fed the PCR reads into MiXCR, producing one record per CDR3 protein. The data hold 16,000 or so distinct CDR3 sequences, with 55% observed a single time. As for treatment: approximately 10-day PBMC culture with coronavirus spike peptide pools or control peptides (ViraFEST assay). Antigen specificity for these receptors is unknown. The specimen was CD4+ T cells from blood, cultured in vitro. All receptors derive from a human donor who had recovered from COVID-19.

This clonotype occurred a few times. This chain connects TRBV7-3 to TRBJ2-3, with 7 bases aligning to TRBD2. Trimming took 5 bases from V and 0 from J; bases not matched to a gene: 2. CDR1 is SGHTA and CDR2 is FQGTGA in the germline V gene. The CDR3 length is 14 residues. As DNA, the CDR3 is TGTGCCAGCAGCCGGGGGGAGAGCACAGATACGCAGTATTTT. Amino acids: CASSRGESTDTQYF. Variable domain in full (rest from reference TRBV7-3 and TRBJ2-3): GAGVSQTPSNKVTEKGKYVELRCDPISGHTALYWYRQSLGQGPEFLIYFQGTGAADDSGLPNDRFFAVRPEGSVSTLKIQRTERGDSAVYLCASSRGESTDTQYFGPGTRLTVL.

The CDR3 loop is CASSTDRLAVSYEQYF. CDR3 DNA: TGCGCCAGCAGCACTGATAGACTAGCGGTCTCCTACGAGCAGTACTTC. V gene TRBV4-1 combines with J gene TRBJ2-7, with 9 bases aligning to TRBD2. CDR3 size: 16 residues. With 5 bases clipped from V and 0 bases from J, the junction kept 8 bases outside the gene matches. Germline V CDR1 and CDR2: MGHRA, YSYEKL.

This chain uses TRBV10-3 with TRBJ1-1; weak D call: TRBD1 (5 bases). Trimming left V 1 base short and J 2 bases short, with 11 bases between. Germline V CDR1 and CDR2: ENHRY, SYGVKD. This CDR3 comprises 15 residues. CDR3 nucleotides: TGTGCCATCAGTGAGTGGGGCCAGGGAAACACTGAAGCTTTCTTT. Translating it yields CAISEWGQGNTEAFF.

This clonotype was counted between two and nine times. V is TRBV20-1 and J is TRBJ1-2; D ambiguous. The CDR3 spans 13 residues. Germline CDR1 is DFQATT and CDR2 is SNEGSKA (reference sequence). The V end was cut by 3 bases, the J end by 8 bases, with 16 bases between. The CDR3: CSASRRTADGYTF. The CDR3 bases are TGCAGTGCTAGTCGCCGGACGGCAGACGGCTACACCTTC.

This clonotype appeared a single time. The chain is built from TRBV11-3 and TRBJ2-1, with TRBD1 matching over 9 bases. The CDR3 length is 14 residues. Germline assignment: CDR1 SGHNT and CDR2 YENEEA. The V gene end was trimmed by 3 bases and the J gene end by 8 bases; junction bases not matched to a gene: 5. CDR3 nucleotide sequence: TGTGCCAGCAGCTTCGGACAGGGGAAAGATGAGCAGTTCTTC. The encoded protein is CASSFGQGKDEQFF.

The CDR3 is CASSLSGGAVRGEQYF. CDR3 bases: TGTGCCAGCAGCTTATCTGGGGGCGCGGTTCGAGGCGAGCAGTACTTC. The V and J genes are TRBV7-2 and TRBJ2-7; possibly TRBD1 for D (6 bases). Trimming removed 2 bases from V and 6 bases from J, with 20 bases in between. The CDR3 has 16 amino acids. Germline assignment: CDR1 SGHTA and CDR2 FQGNSA.

This clonotype was recorded a few times. The genes are TRBV7-2 and TRBJ2-2; TRBD2 matches at 10 bases. The CDR3 consists of 15 residues. In germline, CDR1 is SGHTA, CDR2 FQGNSA. V trimming: 5 bases; J trimming: 6 bases; junction bases outside the gene matches: 6. The chain's CDR3 is CASSLSGRWAGELFF. The CDR3 nucleotides are TGTGCCAGCAGCCTTAGCGGGAGGTGGGCCGGGGAGCTGTTTTTT.

This chain uses TRBV27 with TRBJ1-1; 7 positions match TRBD1. V trimming: 6 bases; J trimming: 4 bases; junction bases outside the gene matches: 2. CDR1 is MNHEY and CDR2 is SMNVEV in the germline V gene (reference sequence). This CDR3 is 12 amino acids long. The DNA for the CDR3 is TGTGCCAGCAGCAGGGGGGGCACTGAAGCTTTCTTT. Protein: CASSRGGTEAFF.

The CDR3 bases are TGTGCCAGCAGTTTAGGGGGGGCAGGAAGGGCTTTCTTT. Translation gives CASSLGGAGRAFF. The chain joins TRBV12-3 or TRBV12-4 to TRBJ1-1, with a weak D call TRBD1 (6 bases). Trimming took off 1 base at V and 11 bases at J, with 14 bases between the two ends. This CDR3 region has 13 residues.

This rearrangement joins TRBV6-5 to TRBJ1-4; D may be TRBD1 (6 bases). CDR3 length: 15 residues. Germline V gives CDR1 MNHEY, CDR2 SVGAGI. Trimming took off 2 bases at V and 5 bases at J, with 12 bases between the two ends. CDR3 DNA sequence: TGTGCCAGCAGTTACCAAACAGGGTCCAATGAAAAACTGTTTTTT. This encodes CASSYQTGSNEKLFF.

The chain links TRBV24-1 to TRBJ2-1; 8 bases fit TRBD2. The germline V gene encodes CDR1 KGHDR and CDR2 SFDVKD. The CDR3 runs 11 residues. V lost 6 bases, J lost 14 bases, and 5 bases stayed unmatched. Here the CDR3 DNA reads TGTGCCACCAGTTACGGGACTAGTAAGTTCTTC. Translated: CATSYGTSKFF.

The V call is TRBV6-2 or TRBV6-3, the J call TRBJ1-2, with no clear D. Trimming took 7 bases from V and 1 from J, leaving 10 bases between them. The CDR3 is made up of 13 amino acids. Germline V lookup: CDR1 MNHEY, CDR2 SVGEGT. In DNA form, the CDR3 reads TGTGCCAGCACGGCGGACGGTAACTATGGCTACACCTTC. This sequence encodes CASTADGNYGYTF.

This clonotype has more than one count but fewer than ten. The rearrangement uses TRBV15 and TRBJ1-2, with D tentatively TRBD1 (5 bases). The CDR3 runs 14 residues. The germline V gene encodes CDR1 LNHNV and CDR2 YYDKDF (reference sequence). Trimming stripped 0 bases from V and 2 bases from J, with 7 bases between. The chain's CDR3 is CATSRDQGNYGYTF. CDR3 DNA: TGTGCCACCAGCAGAGATCAGGGCAACTATGGCTACACCTTC.

The chain combines TRBV27 with TRBJ2-2; D call uncertain. The CDR3 extends over 14 amino acids. Germline V gene lookup returns CDR1 MNHEY and CDR2 SMNVEV (reference sequence). Trimming left V 0 bases short and J 5 bases short, with 7 bases between. CDR3 amino acids: CASSLSFYTGELFF. CDR3 nucleotide sequence: TGTGCCAGCAGTTTATCCTTTTATACCGGGGAGCTGTTTTTT.

This clonotype came up a few times. The chain links TRBV7-9 to TRBJ1-2; D not certain. CDR3 size: 13 residues. Trimming shortened V by 5 bases and J by 4 bases, and 11 bases separated the two germline ends. Germline V CDR1 and CDR2: SEHNR, FQNEAQ (reference sequence). The CDR3 DNA is TGTGCCAGCAGCCCGAGCAGTTTCTATGGCTACACCTTC. It codes for CASSPSSFYGYTF.

This chain connects TRBV20-1 to TRBJ2-3; tentative D call: TRBD2 (6 bases). This CDR3 contains 12 residues. Trimming left V 6 bases short and J 6 bases short, with 13 bases between. The V gene's germline CDR1 is DFQATT and CDR2 SNEGSKA (reference sequence). CDR3 bases: TGCAGTGCGAAGACTAGGTCGGATACGCAGTATTTT. It codes for CSAKTRSDTQYF.

V gene TRBV24-1 combines with J gene TRBJ2-3; 8 bases align to TRBD1. The CDR3 contains 14 residues. The J segment lost 5 bases and the V segment lost 7 bases, leaving 7 bases of the junction unmatched. The germline CDR1 and CDR2 sequences are KGHDR and SFDVKD. As DNA, the CDR3 is TGTGCCACCAGGGACAGGGAGACAGGAGATACGCAGTATTTT. Amino acids: CATRDRETGDTQYF.

The chain recombines TRBV11-3 with TRBJ1-2; D not resolved. This CDR3 comprises 14 residues. Germline-derived CDR1 and CDR2 are SGHNT and YENEEA. V dropped 5 bases and J dropped 4 bases, with 14 bases sitting between them. The CDR3 sequence is CASSEEGNFYGYTF. The CDR3 coding sequence is TGTGCCAGCAGCGAGGAGGGTAACTTCTATGGCTACACCTTC.

The table lists this clonotype with a few counts. The J gene is TRBJ2-3, the V gene TRBV7-8; D not certain. V lost 7 bases and J lost 7, with 9 bases in between. This CDR3 region has 11 residues. From germline, CDR1 is SGHVS and CDR2 FQNEAQ. The DNA of the CDR3 is TGTGCCAGCACCACGCTTAATACGCAGTATTTT. The encoded protein is CASTTLNTQYF.

The chain uses TRBV20-1 and TRBJ1-6; 7 nucleotides match TRBD1. V was pared by 0 bases and J by 9 bases, with 5 bases of the junction left unmatched. Looked up from germline, CDR1 is DFQATT and CDR2 is SNEGSKA (reference sequence). CDR3 length: 14 amino acids. The chain's CDR3 is CSARDQGDSSPLHF. The CDR3 coding sequence is TGCAGTGCTAGAGATCAGGGGGATAGTTCACCCCTCCACTTT.

CDR3 protein: CASSPGVSTGELFF. CDR3 bases: TGCGCCAGCAGTCCCGGGGTTAGCACCGGGGAGCTGTTTTTT. The chain links TRBV10-1 to TRBJ2-2; TRBD2 might be the D (5 bases). The CDR3 length is 14 residues. Per the germline V gene, CDR1 is WNHNN and CDR2 is SYGVQD (reference sequence). The V and J ends lost 5 bases and 4 bases respectively, with 11 bases between them.

The V call is TRBV20-1, the J call TRBJ2-1; D is possibly TRBD2 (6 bases). Trimming removed 0 bases from V and 8 bases from J, with 20 bases in between. The CDR3 totals 16 residues. CDR1 is DFQATT and CDR2 is SNEGSKA in the germline V gene (reference sequence). In DNA, the CDR3 is TGCAGTGCTAGAGACCCGGGAGTTCCCCTGGGGGATGAGCAGTTCTTC. Encoded protein: CSARDPGVPLGDEQFF.

This rearrangement joins TRBV7-3 to TRBJ2-7; TRBD2 matches at 7 bases. Germline CDR1 SGHTA, CDR2 FQGTGA. V was clipped by 4 bases and J by 12 bases; unmatched bases: 12. CDR3 length: 13 residues. The CDR3 coding sequence is TGTGCCAGCAGCTCCTCTGAGGCGGGAGAATTGTACTTC. It translates to CASSSSEAGELYF.

V gene TRBV7-6 combines with J gene TRBJ1-3, with D tentatively TRBD1 (6 bases). The ends were cut back, 4 bases at V and 1 base at J, with 11 bases in the middle. This CDR3 comprises 15 residues. Looked up from germline, CDR1 is SGHVS and CDR2 is FNYEAQ. Here the CDR3 reads CASSYETGSGNTIYF. The CDR3, as DNA: TGTGCCAGCAGCTATGAAACAGGGTCTGGAAACACCATATATTTT.

The rearrangement links TRBV3-1 to TRBJ2-6, with TRBD1 as a possible D gene (5 bases). V dropped 6 bases and J dropped 0 bases, with 15 bases sitting between them. The length of the CDR3 is 17 residues. Germline V CDR1 and CDR2: LGHDT, YNNKEL (reference sequence). The CDR3 DNA sequence: TGTGCCAGCAGTACCCAGTGGGGCAGCTCTGGGGCCAACGTCCTGACTTTC. Amino acids: CASSTQWGSSGANVLTF.